One and the same sample provided the 16 T cell receptor beta chains below, sequenced in a study of blood T cell repertoires in COVID-19. TCRdb's copy holds only in-frame clones and misses some; the assay was immunoSEQ multiplex PCR. The table has roughly 150,000 clones, around nine tenths seen once; the top ten hold roughly 2.4%. Material: peripheral blood. These receptors were collected from a woman of 80 years or more with COVID-19, enrolled during active disease.

The rearrangement uses TRBV5-1 and TRBJ2-1; TRBD2 agrees at 16 bases. Trimming took 5 bases from V and 1 from J; bases not matched to a gene: 6. CDR1 is SGHRS and CDR2 is YFSETQ in the germline V gene. There are 18 residues in the CDR3. The CDR3 DNA reads TGCGCCAGCAGAGGGGGGACTAGCGGGAGGGGATCCTACAATGAGCAGTTCTTC. Translating gives CASRGGTSGRGSYNEQFF.

The V call is TRBV5-4, the J call TRBJ2-7; 9 bases align to TRBD2. Germline V gene sequence: CDR1 SGHNT, CDR2 YYREEE (reference sequence). CDR3 length: 16 residues. V shed 0 bases, J shed 7 bases, and the junction held 11 bases outside the gene matches. DNA of the CDR3: TGTGCCAGCAGCTTGGATCTAGCGGGAAGGAGGGGAGAGCAGTACTTC. Amino acids: CASSLDLAGRRGEQYF.

This clone was seen a single time. The rearrangement links TRBV12-5 to TRBJ2-5; 7 bases are shared with TRBD1. This CDR3 contains 14 residues. V was clipped by 5 bases and J by 7 bases; unmatched bases: 10. Germline loops: CDR1 LGHNT, CDR2 FRNRAP. The CDR3 region has the DNA TGTGCTAGTGGTCCTTACAGGGGTTGTGGGACCCAGTACTTC. It codes for CASGPYRGCGTQYF.

The rearrangement uses TRBV28 and TRBJ2-5; D is possibly TRBD2 (6 bases). This CDR3 has 15 amino acids. With 5 bases removed from V and 4 bases from J, the gap between germline ends came to 17 bases. Germline assignment: CDR1 MDHEN and CDR2 SYDVKM. The CDR3 is CASSASGGERETQYF. The DNA for the CDR3 is TGTGCCAGCAGTGCCTCAGGAGGGGAACGAGAGACCCAGTACTTC.

V gene TRBV7-8 combines with J gene TRBJ2-1; D ambiguous. Between the trimmed V and J ends, which lost 3 bases and 3 bases, there was a span of 9 bases. CDR3 length: 14 residues. In germline, CDR1 is SGHVS, CDR2 FQNEAQ. In DNA form, the CDR3 reads TGTGCCAGCAGCTTCTCCCCAGACTACAATGAGCAGTTCTTC. This translates into CASSFSPDYNEQFF.

This clone was observed once. The V and J genes are TRBV4-3 and TRBJ1-2; 7 bases fit TRBD1. The CDR3 is 16 residues long. The germline gives CDR1 LGHNA, CDR2 YSLEER. J lost 8 bases, V lost 0 bases, and 12 bases had no gene match. The CDR3 region has the DNA TGCGCCAGCAGCCAAGACGGGACAGCCTTCGCGAGGGGCTACACCTTC. Protein product: CASSQDGTAFARGYTF.

CDR3 amino acids: CASSSVGEKLFF. CDR3 bases: TGTGCCAGCAGTTCTGTTGGCGAAAAACTGTTTTTT. The V and J genes are TRBV6-5 and TRBJ1-4; D gene ambiguous. In germline, CDR1 is MNHEY, CDR2 SVGAGI. With 4 bases removed from V and 8 bases from J, the gap between germline ends came to 8 bases. The CDR3 is 12 residues long.

The chain joins TRBV5-1 to TRBJ2-1, with 10 bases that match TRBD2. Germline CDR1 SGHRS, CDR2 YFSETQ. The trim removed 2 bases at V and 0 bases at J, leaving 5 bases unmatched. The CDR3 spans 17 residues. CDR3 DNA: TGCGCCAGCAGCTTCGGACTAGCGGCCAGCTCCTACAATGAGCAGTTCTTC. Residues: CASSFGLAASSYNEQFF. The entire variable domain, with the rest obtained from reference TRBV5-1 and TRBJ2-1, is as follows: KAGVTQTPRYLIKTRGQQVTLSCSPISGHRSVSWYQQTPGQGLQFLFEYFSETQRNKGNFPGRFSGRQFSNSRSEMNVSTLELGDSALYLCASSFGLAASSYNEQFFGPGTRLTVL.

The chain couples TRBV28 to TRBJ1-5; 8 nucleotides line up with TRBD1. Germline CDR1 reads MDHEN; CDR2 reads SYDVKM. The CDR3 runs 14 residues. V trimming: 7 bases; J trimming: 7 bases; junction bases outside the gene matches: 9. The CDR3 DNA follows: TGTGCCAGCAACAACGGACAGGGTTCCCAGCCCCAGCATTTT. This encodes CASNNGQGSQPQHF.

This clone has only a few counts. The chain uses TRBV19 and TRBJ2-2, with D maybe TRBD1 (5 bases). The germline V gene encodes CDR1 LNHDA and CDR2 SQIVND (reference sequence). Between the trimmed V and J ends, which lost 4 bases and 2 bases, there was a span of 14 bases. This CDR3 contains 16 residues. DNA of the CDR3: TGTGCCAGTAGTAGCGCAGGGCCACGTAACACCGGGGAGCTGTTTTTT. Protein product: CASSSAGPRNTGELFF. The full variable domain, its missing parts supplied by reference TRBV19 and TRBJ2-2, is DGGITQSPKYLFRKEGQNVTLSCEQNLNHDAMYWYRQDPGQGLRLIYYSQIVNDFQKGDIAEGYSVSREKKESFPLTVTSAQKNPTAFYLCASSSAGPRNTGELFFGEGSRLTVL.

The gene calls are TRBV3-1 (or the pseudogene TRBV3-2) and TRBJ1-5; 9 nucleotides agree with TRBD1. Germline V lookup: CDR1 LGHDT, CDR2 YNNKEL (reference sequence). V was clipped by 6 bases and J by 3 bases; unmatched bases: 3. The CDR3 contains 14 residues. CDR3 sequence: CASSRTGANQPQHF. The CDR3 DNA reads as TGTGCCAGCAGTCGGACAGGGGCCAATCAGCCCCAGCATTTT.

The CDR3: CASSPGQGWVELFF. In nucleotides, the CDR3 is TGCGCCAGCAGCCCAGGACAGGGTTGGGTGGAACTGTTTTTT. The chain has TRBV5-1 and TRBJ1-4; 8 bases align to TRBD1. The V gene's germline CDR1 is SGHRS and CDR2 YFSETQ. The CDR3 has 14 amino acids. V trimming: 4 bases; J trimming: 12 bases; junction bases outside the gene matches: 11.

The V gene is TRBV9, the J gene TRBJ2-3; D may be TRBD1 (6 bases). Trimming shortened V by 3 bases and J by 0 bases, and 11 bases separated the two germline ends. The length of the CDR3 is 15 residues. CDR1 SGDLS and CDR2 YYNGEE come from the germline V gene. CDR3: CASSAGATSTDTQYF. CDR3 in DNA: TGTGCCAGCAGCGCAGGGGCGACTAGCACAGATACGCAGTATTTT.

The chain recombines TRBV28 with TRBJ2-2; 12 nucleotides agree with TRBD1. CDR3 length: 18 residues. Germline CDR1 and CDR2: MDHEN and SYDVKM. The V segment lost 6 bases and the J segment 4 bases; nucleotides outside the gene matches: 12. CDR3 sequence: CASRTTGTGGAGTGELFF. The CDR3 nucleotides are TGTGCCAGCAGGACCACCGGGACAGGGGGCGCGGGCACCGGGGAGCTGTTTTTT.

The V gene is TRBV28, the J gene TRBJ2-7, with no clear D. This CDR3 is built from 11 residues. V lost 5 bases and J lost 4, with 6 bases in between. Germline V CDR1 and CDR2: MDHEN, SYDVKM. The CDR3 loop is CASSQLYEQYF. DNA of the CDR3: TGTGCCAGCAGTCAACTTTACGAGCAGTACTTC.

The chain is built from TRBV27 and TRBJ1-6; no definite D call. Germline values: CDR1 MNHEY, CDR2 SMNVEV (reference sequence). Deletions cut 8 bases from V and 10 bases from J, with 15 bases between. CDR3 length: 13 amino acids. The CDR3 reads CASRTEGRSPLHF. In DNA form, the CDR3 reads TGTGCCAGCCGGACCGAGGGTAGATCACCCCTCCACTTT.